This T cell receptor (beta chain) was found in a study of T cell responses to AZD1222 COVID-19 vaccine. Assay: immunoSEQ multiplex PCR; the TCRdb copy retains only in-frame clones and omits some. Here the sample spans 150,000 to 200,000 clones, around 90% being singletons. The germline V and J ends were trimmed by 1 base and 9 bases, with 13 bases remaining between them. Germline assignment: CDR1 LGHNT and CDR2 FRNRAP. This CDR3 is built from 14 residues. This specimen was peripheral blood, taken 28 days after the second dose of the MenACWY control vaccine. This clonotype originated in an adult who received the MenACWY meningococcal vaccine as a control. J is TRBJ2-1 and V is TRBV12-5; D is unclear. DNA for the CDR3: TGTGCTAGTGGTTTGGACCCCGCGTTCGCTGAGCAGTTCTTC. Protein product: CASGLDPAFAEQFF.